Here is one T cell receptor (beta chain) with its context. The target antigen is unknown. Per sorted-subset replicate PCR, input was around 200 ng DNA, representing about 32,000 T cell genomes. This table comes from immunoSEQ multiplex PCR, and its TCRdb copy is limited to in-frame clones, with some not included. The sample lists about 600,000 clones, about 97% occurring once. This entry belongs to a study of shared clonotypes between healthy human individuals. Study overall: The study drew on two women and three men aged 18 to 49 as donors. Study results and limitations: Sequencing depth was expected to affect clonotype sharing among donors. Non-shared clonotypes showed lower generation probabilities than clonotypes common to all four donors.

V trimming: 4 bases; J trimming: 3 bases; junction bases outside the gene matches: 4. There are 14 residues in the CDR3. Per the germline V gene, CDR1 is SQVTM and CDR2 is ANQGSEA. The TCR sequence derives from a woman aged 25 to 45 in good health. Material: naive CD4+ T cells sorted from blood. Subset meaning: CD45RA+ positively selected. The chain employs TRBV29-1 and TRBJ2-1; TRBD2 agrees at 9 bases. Here the CDR3 DNA reads TGCAGCGTTGGAGAGACTAGCGGCTACAATGAGCAGTTCTTC. Encoded protein: CSVGETSGYNEQFF.